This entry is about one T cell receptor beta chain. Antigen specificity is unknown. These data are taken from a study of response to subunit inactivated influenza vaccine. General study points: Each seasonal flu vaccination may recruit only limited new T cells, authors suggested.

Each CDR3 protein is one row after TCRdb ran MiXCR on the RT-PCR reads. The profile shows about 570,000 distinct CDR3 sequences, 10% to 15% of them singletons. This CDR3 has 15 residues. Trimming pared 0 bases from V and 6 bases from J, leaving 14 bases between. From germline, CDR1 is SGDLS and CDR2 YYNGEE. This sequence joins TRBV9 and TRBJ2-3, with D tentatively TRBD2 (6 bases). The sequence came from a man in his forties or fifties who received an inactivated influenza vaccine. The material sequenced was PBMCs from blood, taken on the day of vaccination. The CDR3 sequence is CASSVGVGGPDTQYF. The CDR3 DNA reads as TGTGCCAGCAGCGTAGGGGTCGGGGGACCGGATACGCAGTATTTT.